This T cell receptor beta chain was profiled in a study of CD8 T cells in Susac syndrome. Study outcomes and limitations: TCR sequencing and HLA analysis covered a relatively small number of individuals.

TCR beta from blood CD8+ and CD4+ T cells was sequenced. Treatment-naive patients with stable or active relapsing-remitting disease were the multiple sclerosis controls. An amount of RNA that ranged from about 0.45 to 1 ug was reverse transcribed with random hexamers. The amplification used immunoSEQ multiplex PCR on TCR beta CDR3; it spanned 54 Vbeta and 13 Jbeta. From the immunoSEQ multiplex PCR reads, TCRdb called clonotypes with MiXCR, one entry per CDR3 protein. The profile shows about 180,000 distinct CDR3 sequences, around 95% of them singletons. For this clonotype: Its cognate antigen is unknown.

V lost 4 bases, J lost 0 bases, and 15 bases lay in between. The germline CDR1 and CDR2 sequences are SQVTM and ANQGSEA. This CDR3 is built from 15 residues. The V gene is TRBV29-1, the J gene TRBJ1-1, with no clear D. Input material: CD4+ T cells from PBMCs. This receptor was identified in a human donor with multiple sclerosis. CDR3 protein: CSVGPRPSMNTEAFF. The DNA of the CDR3 is TGCAGCGTTGGGCCACGACCCTCCATGAACACTGAAGCTTTCTTT.